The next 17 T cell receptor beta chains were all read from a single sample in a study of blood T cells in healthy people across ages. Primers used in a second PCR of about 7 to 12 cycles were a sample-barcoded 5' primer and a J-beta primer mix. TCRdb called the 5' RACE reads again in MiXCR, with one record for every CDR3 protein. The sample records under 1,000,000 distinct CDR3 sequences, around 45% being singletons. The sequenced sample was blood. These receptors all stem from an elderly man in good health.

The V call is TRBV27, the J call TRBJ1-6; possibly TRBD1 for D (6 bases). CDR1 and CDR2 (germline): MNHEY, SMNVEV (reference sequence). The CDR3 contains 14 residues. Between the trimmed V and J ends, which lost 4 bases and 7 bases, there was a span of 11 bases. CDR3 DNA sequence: TGTGCCAGCAGTTCCGGGGGACAAAATTCACCCCTCCACTTT. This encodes CASSSGGQNSPLHF.

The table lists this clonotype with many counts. The CDR3 DNA reads as TGTGCCAGCAGTTATCAGCAAGAGACCCAGTACTTC. This translates into CASSYQQETQYF. The chain combines TRBV12-3 or TRBV12-4 with TRBJ2-5; the D is unclear. The CDR3 loop spans 12 amino acids. The V and J ends lost 4 bases and 2 bases respectively, with 5 bases between them.

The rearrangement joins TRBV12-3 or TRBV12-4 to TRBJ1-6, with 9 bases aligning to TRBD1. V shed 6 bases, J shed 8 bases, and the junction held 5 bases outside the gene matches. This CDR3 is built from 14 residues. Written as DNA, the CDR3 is TGTGCCAGCAGACCGACAGGGGGTGATTCACCCCTCCACTTT. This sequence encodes CASRPTGGDSPLHF.

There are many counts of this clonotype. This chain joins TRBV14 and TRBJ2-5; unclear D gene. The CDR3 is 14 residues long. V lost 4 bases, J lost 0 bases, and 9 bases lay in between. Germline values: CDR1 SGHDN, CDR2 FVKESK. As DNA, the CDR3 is TGTGCCAGCAGCCCCCCAGAGTACCAAGAGACCCAGTACTTC. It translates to CASSPPEYQETQYF.

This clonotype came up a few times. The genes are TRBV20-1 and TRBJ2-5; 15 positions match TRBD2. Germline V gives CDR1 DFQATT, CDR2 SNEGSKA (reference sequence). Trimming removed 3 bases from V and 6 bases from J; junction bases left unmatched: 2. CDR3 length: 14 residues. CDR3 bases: TGCAGTGCTAGCGGACTAGCGGGGGGGAAGACCCAGTACTTC. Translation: CSASGLAGGKTQYF.

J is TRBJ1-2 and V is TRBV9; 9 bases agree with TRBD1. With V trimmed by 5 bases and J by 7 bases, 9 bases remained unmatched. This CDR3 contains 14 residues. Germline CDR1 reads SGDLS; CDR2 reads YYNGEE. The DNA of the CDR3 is TGTGCCAGCAGTCAAGCCGGGACAGGGCTTGGCTACACCTTC. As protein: CASSQAGTGLGYTF.

CDR3 loop: CASSLTGQGDRYSPLHF. The CDR3 DNA follows: TGTGCCAGCAGCTTAACAGGACAGGGGGACCGGTATTCACCCCTCCACTTT. V is TRBV7-9 and J is TRBJ1-6, with 10 bases aligning to TRBD1. The V and J ends lost 2 bases and 8 bases, in that order; junction bases with no gene match: 9. This CDR3 is 17 amino acids long. The germline CDR1 and CDR2 sequences are SEHNR and FQNEAQ (reference sequence).

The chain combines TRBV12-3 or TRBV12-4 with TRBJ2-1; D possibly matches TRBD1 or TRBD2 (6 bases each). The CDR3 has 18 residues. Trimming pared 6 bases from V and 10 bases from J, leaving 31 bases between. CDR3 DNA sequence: TGTGCCAGCAGCCCCTGGACAGCCGGGACTTACGAGTCAAGGGAGCAGTTCTTC. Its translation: CASSPWTAGTYESREQFF.

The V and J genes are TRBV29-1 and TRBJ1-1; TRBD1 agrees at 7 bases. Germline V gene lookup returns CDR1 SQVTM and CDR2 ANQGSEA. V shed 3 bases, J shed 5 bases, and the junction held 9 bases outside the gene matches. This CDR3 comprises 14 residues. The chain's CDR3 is CSVDLSGGGTEAFF. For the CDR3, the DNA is TGCAGCGTTGATCTTTCAGGGGGAGGTACTGAAGCTTTCTTT.

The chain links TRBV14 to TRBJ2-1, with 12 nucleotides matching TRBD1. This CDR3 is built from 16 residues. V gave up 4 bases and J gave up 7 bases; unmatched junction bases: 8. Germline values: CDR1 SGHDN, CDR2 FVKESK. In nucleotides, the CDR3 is TGTGCCAGCAGCCCTCCGGGGACAGGGGGCCGGAATGAGCAGTTCTTC. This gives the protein CASSPPGTGGRNEQFF.

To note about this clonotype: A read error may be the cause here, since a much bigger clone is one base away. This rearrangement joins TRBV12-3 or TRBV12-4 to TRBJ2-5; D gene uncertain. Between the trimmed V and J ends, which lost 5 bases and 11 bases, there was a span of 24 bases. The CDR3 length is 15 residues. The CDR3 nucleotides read TGTGCCAGCAGTCGAGAACGCGATGTGAGCAATGAGCAGTACTTC. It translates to CASSRERDVSNEQYF.

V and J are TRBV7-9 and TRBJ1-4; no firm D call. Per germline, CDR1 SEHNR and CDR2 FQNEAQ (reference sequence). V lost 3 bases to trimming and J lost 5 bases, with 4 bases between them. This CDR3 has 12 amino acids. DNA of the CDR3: TGTGCCAGCAGCTTTGAGAATGAAAAACTGTTTTTT. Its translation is CASSFENEKLFF.

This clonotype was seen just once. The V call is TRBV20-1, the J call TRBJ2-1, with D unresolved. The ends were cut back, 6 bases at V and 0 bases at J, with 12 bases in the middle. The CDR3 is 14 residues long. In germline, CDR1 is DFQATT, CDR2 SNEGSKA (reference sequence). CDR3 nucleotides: TGCAGTGCCGAGATGGCGAGCTCCTACAATGAGCAGTTCTTC. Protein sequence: CSAEMASSYNEQFF.

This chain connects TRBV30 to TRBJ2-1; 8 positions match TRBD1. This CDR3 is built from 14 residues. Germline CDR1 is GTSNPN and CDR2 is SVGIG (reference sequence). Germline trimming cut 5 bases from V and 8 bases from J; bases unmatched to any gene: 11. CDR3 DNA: TGTGCCTGGGAATTGACAGGGGTGGGGGATGAGCAGTTCTTC. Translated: CAWELTGVGDEQFF. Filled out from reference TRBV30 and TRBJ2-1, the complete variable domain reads SQTIHQWPATLVQPVGSPLSLECTVEGTSNPNLYWYRQAAGRGLQLLFYSVGIGQISSEVPQNLSASRPQDRQFILSSKKLLLSDSGFYLCAWELTGVGDEQFFGPGTRLTVL.

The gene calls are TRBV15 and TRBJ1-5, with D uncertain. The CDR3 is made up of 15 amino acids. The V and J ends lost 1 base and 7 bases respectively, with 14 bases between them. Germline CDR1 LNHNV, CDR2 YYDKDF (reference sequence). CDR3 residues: CATSRALGPGQPQHF. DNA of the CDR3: TGTGCCACCAGCAGAGCACTCGGACCGGGGCAGCCCCAGCATTTT.

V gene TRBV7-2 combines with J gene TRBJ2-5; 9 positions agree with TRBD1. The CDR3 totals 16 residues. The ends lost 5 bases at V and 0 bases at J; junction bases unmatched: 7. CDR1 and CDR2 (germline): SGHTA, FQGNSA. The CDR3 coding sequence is TGTGCCAGCAGCCCCGTCACAGGGGGCTACCAAGAGACCCAGTACTTC. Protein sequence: CASSPVTGGYQETQYF.

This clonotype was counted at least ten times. In nucleotides, the CDR3 is TGCAGTGCTACGGAGGGACAGGAGGGCTATGGCTACACCTTC. Protein: CSATEGQEGYGYTF. The chain links TRBV20-1 to TRBJ1-2; 8 nucleotides agree with TRBD1. Looked up from germline, CDR1 is DFQATT and CDR2 is SNEGSKA (reference sequence). The CDR3 length is 14 residues. V trimming: 4 bases; J trimming: 4 bases; junction bases outside the gene matches: 8.